The present T cell receptor beta chain was sequenced within a study of OX40 agonist ivuxolimab in advanced cancers. Overall study context: The diagnoses of dose-escalation patients were hepatocellular carcinoma, melanoma, renal cell or head and neck cancer.

Comments on this clone: Its antigen is unidentified.

The CDR3 loop spans 12 amino acids. Trimming shortened V by 7 bases and J by 8 bases, and 9 bases separated the two germline ends. Germline V CDR1 and CDR2: SNHLY, FYNNEI. TCRdb keeps only in-frame clones here, not all; method: immunoSEQ multiplex PCR. The sample yields roughly 29,000 clones, approximately 91% seen once. General study points: At 0.1 to 3.0 mg/kg, clonal expansion of CD4+ and CD8+ blood T cells had occurred by week 6. Also present in some nonresponders was a low level of normalized T-cell clonal expansion. The study found among the lowest clonal expansion in partial responders at 0.1-3.0 mg/kg.

V usage is TRBV2 and J usage is TRBJ1-6; D unclear. The source was CD4+ or CD8+ T cells sorted from blood, collected in a trial of the OX40 agonist ivuxolimab. The sequence came from an adult with an advanced solid tumor such as melanoma, head and neck, liver or kidney cancer. CDR3 loop: CASNEGYSPLHF. For the CDR3, the DNA is TGTGCCAGCAACGAGGGTTATTCACCCCTCCACTTT.